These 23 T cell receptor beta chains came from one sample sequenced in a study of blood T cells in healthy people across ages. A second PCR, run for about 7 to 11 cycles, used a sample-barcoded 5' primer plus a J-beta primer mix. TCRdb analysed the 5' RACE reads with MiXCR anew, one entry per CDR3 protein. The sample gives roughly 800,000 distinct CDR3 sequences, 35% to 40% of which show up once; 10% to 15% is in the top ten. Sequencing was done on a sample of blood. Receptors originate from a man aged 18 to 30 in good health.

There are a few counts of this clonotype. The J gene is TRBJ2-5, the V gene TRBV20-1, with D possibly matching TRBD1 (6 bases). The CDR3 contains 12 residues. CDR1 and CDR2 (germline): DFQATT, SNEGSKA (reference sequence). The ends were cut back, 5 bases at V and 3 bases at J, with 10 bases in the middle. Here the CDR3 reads CSAENREETQYF. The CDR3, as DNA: TGCAGTGCTGAAAACAGGGAAGAGACCCAGTACTTC.

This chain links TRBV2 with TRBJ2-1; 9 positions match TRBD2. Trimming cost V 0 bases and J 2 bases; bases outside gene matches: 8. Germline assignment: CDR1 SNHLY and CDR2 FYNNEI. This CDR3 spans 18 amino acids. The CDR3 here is CASSEAWGGGVPYNEQFF. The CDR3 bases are TGTGCCAGCAGTGAAGCGTGGGGCGGGGGGGTTCCCTACAATGAGCAGTTCTTC.

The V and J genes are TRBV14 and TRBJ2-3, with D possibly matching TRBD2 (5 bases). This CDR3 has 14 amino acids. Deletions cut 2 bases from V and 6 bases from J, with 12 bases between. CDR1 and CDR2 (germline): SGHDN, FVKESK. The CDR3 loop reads CASSQFPRGDTQYF. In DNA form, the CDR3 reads TGTGCCAGCAGCCAATTCCCTCGGGGTGATACGCAGTATTTT.

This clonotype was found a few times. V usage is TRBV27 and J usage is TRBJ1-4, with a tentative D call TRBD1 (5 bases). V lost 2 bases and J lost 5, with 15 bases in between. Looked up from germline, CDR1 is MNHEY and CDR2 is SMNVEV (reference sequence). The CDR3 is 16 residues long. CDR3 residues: CASSLNPGQGNEKLFF. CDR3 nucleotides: TGTGCCAGCAGTTTAAATCCCGGGCAGGGAAATGAAAAACTGTTTTTT.

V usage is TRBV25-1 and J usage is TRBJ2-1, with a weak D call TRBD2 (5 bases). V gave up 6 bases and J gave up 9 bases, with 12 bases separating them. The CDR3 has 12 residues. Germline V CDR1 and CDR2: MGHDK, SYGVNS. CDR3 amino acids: CASSSGFGEQFF. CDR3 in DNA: TGTGCCAGCAGCTCGGGATTCGGTGAGCAGTTCTTC.

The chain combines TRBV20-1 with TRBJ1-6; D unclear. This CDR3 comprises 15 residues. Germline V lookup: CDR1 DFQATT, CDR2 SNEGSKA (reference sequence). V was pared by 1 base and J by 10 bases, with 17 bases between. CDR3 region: CSARVLGHGGSPLHF. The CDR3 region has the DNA TGCAGTGCTAGAGTGTTAGGGCACGGCGGATCACCCCTCCACTTT.

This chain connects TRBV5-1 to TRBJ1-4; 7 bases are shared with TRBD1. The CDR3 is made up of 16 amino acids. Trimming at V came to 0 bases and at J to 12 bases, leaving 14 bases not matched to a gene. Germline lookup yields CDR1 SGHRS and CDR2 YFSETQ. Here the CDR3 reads CASSLENRDSRGELFF. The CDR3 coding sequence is TGCGCCAGCAGCTTGGAGAACAGGGACTCCAGGGGGGAACTGTTTTTT.

The CDR3 reads CASSSSDRIRGKLFF. CDR3 sequence (DNA): TGTGCCAGCAGCTCCAGCGACAGGATTCGAGGAAAACTGTTTTTT. The V call is TRBV7-9, the J call TRBJ1-4, with D maybe TRBD1 (6 bases). Germline CDR1 is SEHNR and CDR2 is FQNEAQ (reference sequence). The CDR3 has 15 amino acids. The V end lost 4 bases, the J end lost 10 bases, and 19 bases lay between the germline ends.

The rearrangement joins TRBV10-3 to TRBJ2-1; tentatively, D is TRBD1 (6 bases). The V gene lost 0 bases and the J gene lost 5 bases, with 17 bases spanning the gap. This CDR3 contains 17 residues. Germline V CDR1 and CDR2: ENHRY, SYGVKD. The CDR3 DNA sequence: TGTGCCATCAGTGAGTCCGCGATTAAACAGGGTAACAATGAGCAGTTCTTC. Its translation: CAISESAIKQGNNEQFF.

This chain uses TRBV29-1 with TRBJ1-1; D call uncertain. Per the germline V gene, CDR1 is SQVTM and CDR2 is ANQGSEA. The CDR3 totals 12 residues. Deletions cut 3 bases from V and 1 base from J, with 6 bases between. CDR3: CSVDWGNTEAFF. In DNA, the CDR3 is TGCAGCGTTGATTGGGGGAACACTGAAGCTTTCTTT. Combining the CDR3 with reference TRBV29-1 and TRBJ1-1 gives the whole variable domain SAVISQKPSRDICQRGTSLTIQCQVDSQVTMMFWYRQQPGQSLTLIATANQGSEATYESGFVIDKFPISRPNLTFSTLTVSNMSPEDSSIYLCSVDWGNTEAFFGQGTRLTVV.

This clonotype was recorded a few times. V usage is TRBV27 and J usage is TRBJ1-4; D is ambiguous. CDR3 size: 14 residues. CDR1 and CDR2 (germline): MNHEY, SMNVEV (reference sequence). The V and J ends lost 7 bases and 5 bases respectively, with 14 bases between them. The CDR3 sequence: CASKTDGINEKLFF. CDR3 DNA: TGTGCCAGCAAAACTGACGGAATAAATGAAAAACTGTTTTTT. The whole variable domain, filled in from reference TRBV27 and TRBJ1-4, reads EAQVTQNPRYLITVTGKKLTVTCSQNMNHEYMSWYRQDPGLGLRQIYYSMNVEVTDKGDVPEGYKVSRKEKRNFPLILESPSPNQTSLYFCASKTDGINEKLFFGSGTQLSVL.

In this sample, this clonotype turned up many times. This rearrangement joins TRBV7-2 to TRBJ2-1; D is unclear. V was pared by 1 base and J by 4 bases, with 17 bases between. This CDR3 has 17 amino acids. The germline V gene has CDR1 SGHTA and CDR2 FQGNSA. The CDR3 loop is CASSLVSSSIKYNEQFF. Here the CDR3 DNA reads TGTGCCAGCAGCTTAGTGAGCTCCTCTATCAAATACAATGAGCAGTTCTTC.

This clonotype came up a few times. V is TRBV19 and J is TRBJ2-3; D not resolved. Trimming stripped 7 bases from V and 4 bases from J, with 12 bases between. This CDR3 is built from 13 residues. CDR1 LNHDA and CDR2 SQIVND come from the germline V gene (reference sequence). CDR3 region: CASTWVGADTQYF. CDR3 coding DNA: TGTGCCAGTACCTGGGTAGGCGCAGATACGCAGTATTTT.

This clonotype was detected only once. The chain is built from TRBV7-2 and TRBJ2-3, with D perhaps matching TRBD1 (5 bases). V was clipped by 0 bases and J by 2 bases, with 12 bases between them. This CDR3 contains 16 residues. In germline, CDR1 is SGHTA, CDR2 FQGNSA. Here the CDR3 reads CASSLAAGPATDTQYF. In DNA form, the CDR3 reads TGTGCCAGCAGCTTAGCGGCAGGGCCTGCCACAGATACGCAGTATTTT.

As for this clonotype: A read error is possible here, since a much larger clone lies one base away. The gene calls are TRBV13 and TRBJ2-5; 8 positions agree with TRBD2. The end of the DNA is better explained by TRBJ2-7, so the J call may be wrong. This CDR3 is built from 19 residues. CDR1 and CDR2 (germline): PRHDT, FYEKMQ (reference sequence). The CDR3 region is CASSSGETSEARVFREQYF. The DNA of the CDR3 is TGTGCCAGCAGCTCCGGCGAGACTAGCGAGGCGAGGGTCTTCCGCGAGCAGTACTTC.

The CDR3 reads CASSNDREGVQYF. The CDR3 nucleotides are TGTGCCAGCAGCAACGACAGGGAAGGGGTTCAGTACTTC. This rearrangement joins TRBV2 to TRBJ2-4, with 7 bases identical to TRBD1. Per germline, CDR1 SNHLY and CDR2 FYNNEI. The CDR3 has 13 residues. The J segment lost 11 bases and the V segment lost 6 bases, leaving 10 bases of the junction unmatched.

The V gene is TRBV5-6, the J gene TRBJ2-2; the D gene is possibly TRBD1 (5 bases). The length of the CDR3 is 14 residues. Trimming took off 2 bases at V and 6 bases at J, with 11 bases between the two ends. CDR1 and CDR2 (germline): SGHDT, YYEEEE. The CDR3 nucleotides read TGTGCCAGCAGCTTCCCGTTGGGGCCCGGGGAGCTGTTTTTT. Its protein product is CASSFPLGPGELFF.

This chain's CDR3 is CASRRLAGLNTGELFF. In DNA form, the CDR3 reads TGTGCCAGCAGACGACTAGCGGGTTTGAACACCGGGGAGCTGTTTTTT. The chain is built from TRBV28 and TRBJ2-2, with TRBD2 identical over 10 bases. There are 16 residues in the CDR3. Trimming cost V 6 bases and J 1 base; bases outside gene matches: 5. Germline CDR1 MDHEN, CDR2 SYDVKM.

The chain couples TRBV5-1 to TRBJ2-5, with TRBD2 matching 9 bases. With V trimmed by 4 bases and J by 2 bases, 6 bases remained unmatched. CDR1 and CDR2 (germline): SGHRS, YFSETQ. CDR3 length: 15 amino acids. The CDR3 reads CASSPLAGQQETQYF. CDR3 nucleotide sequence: TGCGCCAGCAGCCCGCTAGCGGGGCAACAAGAGACCCAGTACTTC.

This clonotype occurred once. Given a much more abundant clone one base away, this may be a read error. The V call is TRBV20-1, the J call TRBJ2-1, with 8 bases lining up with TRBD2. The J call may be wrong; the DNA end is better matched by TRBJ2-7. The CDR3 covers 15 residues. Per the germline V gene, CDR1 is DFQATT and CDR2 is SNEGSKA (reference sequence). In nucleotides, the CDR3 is TGCAGTGCGCCCATTAACGGGGGGGCCTACAATGAGCAGTACTTC. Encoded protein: CSAPINGGAYNEQYF.

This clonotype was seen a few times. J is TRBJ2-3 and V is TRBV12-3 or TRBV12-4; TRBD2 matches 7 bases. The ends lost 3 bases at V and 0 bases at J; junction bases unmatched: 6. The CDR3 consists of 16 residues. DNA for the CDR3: TGTGCCAGCAGTTTGTTCGGGGGGATTAGCACAGATACGCAGTATTTT. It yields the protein CASSLFGGISTDTQYF.

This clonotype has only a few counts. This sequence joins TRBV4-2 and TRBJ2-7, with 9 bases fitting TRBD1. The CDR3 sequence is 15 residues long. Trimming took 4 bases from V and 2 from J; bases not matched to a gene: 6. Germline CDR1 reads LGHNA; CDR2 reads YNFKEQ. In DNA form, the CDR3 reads TGTGCCAGCAGCCCTTACAGGGGGCCCGCCTACGAGCAGTACTTC. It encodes CASSPYRGPAYEQYF.

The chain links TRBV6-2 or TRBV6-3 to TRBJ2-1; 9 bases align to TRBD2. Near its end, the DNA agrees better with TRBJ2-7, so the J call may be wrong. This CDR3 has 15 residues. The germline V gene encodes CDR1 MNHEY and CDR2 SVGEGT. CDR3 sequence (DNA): TGTGCCAGCAGTCAGCGGGGGGTAAAATACAATGAGCAGTACTTC. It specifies CASSQRGVKYNEQYF.